This T cell receptor (beta chain) was retrieved from a study of radiation and T cells in renal cell carcinoma. The germline V gene encodes CDR1 SEHNR and CDR2 FQNEAQ (reference sequence). Trimming took 4 bases from V and 2 from J, leaving 6 bases between them. The CDR3 totals 13 residues. This sample's time point: baseline pretreatment blood. Treatment specified: 15 Gy SBRT to primary tumor, nephrectomy 4 weeks later. Repertoires were generated with immunoSEQ multiplex PCR, while TCRdb's copy carries only in-frame clones and drops some. The table has about 130,000 clones, approximately 90% seen once. The sample consisted of blood, taken from a patient whose treatment included radiotherapy and nephrectomy. The chain couples TRBV7-9 to TRBJ1-5; D is ambiguous. This clonotype was obtained from a woman between 50 and 59 years old with renal cell carcinoma. The CDR3: CASSSQGNQPQHF. In DNA, the CDR3 is TGTGCCAGCAGCTCGCAGGGCAATCAGCCCCAGCATTTT.